This TCR beta chain was captured by sequencing in a study of multiple sclerosis patients with progressive multifocal leukoencephalopathy. The assay was run at survey level. Spiked into each PCR were synthetic inline TR CDR3 controls of all V-J pairings. Profiling relied on immunoSEQ multiplex PCR, and the TCRdb table lists in-frame clones only, not all of them. The sample consists of some 30,000 clones, around 91% of them appearing once. Per germline, CDR1 LNHDA and CDR2 SQIVND (reference sequence). The CDR3 spans 15 residues. Trimming stripped 6 bases from V and 5 bases from J, with 17 bases between. Regarding time point: before natalizumab initiation. Prior interferon beta treatment was universal, and the PML patients were all female. T0 blood was collected before the first natalizumab infusion.

The origin of this receptor is a human donor with multiple sclerosis. The V gene is TRBV19, the J gene TRBJ1-5; a possible D gene is TRBD1 (5 bases). Sequencing input: PBMCs. CDR3 amino acids: CASRGGTLQYQPQHF. In DNA form, the CDR3 reads TGTGCCAGTAGGGGCGGGACCCTTCAGTATCAGCCCCAGCATTTT. The whole variable domain, filled in from reference TRBV19 and TRBJ1-5, reads DGGITQSPKYLFRKEGQNVTLSCEQNLNHDAMYWYRQDPGQGLRLIYYSQIVNDFQKGDIAEGYSVSREKKESFPLTVTSAQKNPTAFYLCASRGGTLQYQPQHFGDGTRLSIL.